This T cell receptor (beta chain) comes out of a study of T cell clonality in common variable immunodeficiency (dated by TCRdb to 2014 to 2015). Here is what the overall study found, with its caveats: According to the authors, figuring out what caused the increased clonality in CVID would require sequencing the repertoires of T cell subpopulations. Even though DNA input was equal, the average per sample came to 82,000 or so unique sequences for controls compared with some 29,000 for CVID samples. CVID TCRbeta sequences reportedly showed fewer deletions and N-nucleotide insertions and lacked highly modified clones with 13 or more V deletions. Fewer TCRbeta clones were shared among CVID subjects than among healthy controls (p < 0.0001). TCRbeta clonality was higher in CVID subjects than in healthy controls (t-test p = 0.018), and the increase was most characteristic of about a third of subjects. Correlations between repertoire features and clinical complications were limited by patient heterogeneity within the CVID cohort.

V trim: 5 bases; J trim: 3 bases; unmatched bases: 9. From a lookup of the germline V gene (reference sequence), CDR1 and CDR2 are LNHNV and YYDKDF. The CDR3 holds 16 amino acids from the cysteine to the phenylalanine. The CDR3 was read in part: 39 bases, with the frame set at base 1. For sequencing, equivalent amounts of genomic DNA were input from CVID and control samples. For every sample, a 60 bp segment covering the rearranged TCRbeta CDR3 region was amplified and then sequenced. The immunoSEQ assay, a bias-corrected multiplex PCR combined with high-throughput sequencing, was used for TCRbeta amplification. The authors processed their data as follows. Every unique nucleotide sequence was considered a clone and was annotated with V, D and J genes, copy number and frequency. Sequences were labeled productive if in frame, and non-productive if out of frame or containing stop codons. As previously described, Shannon's entropy was used to calculate clonality. The predicted amino acid sequences of productive clones were used to derive the mean CDR3 Kyte-Doolittle hydropathy. The R hclust function was used to hierarchically cluster scaled V gene usage with Manhattan distance and complete linkage. Sharing of clones by CDR3 amino acid sequence was evaluated through resampling of 12 repertoires per group over 100 rounds. The repertoires were screened for more than 55 published EBV-specific TCRbeta sequences and roughly 240 published CMV-specific TCRbeta sequences. A couple of CVID samples that yielded fewer than 10,000 sequences were excluded from the analysis, so 42 CVID repertoires were retained. TCRdb stores this immuneACCESS table with in-frame sequences only. Part of the clones is absent; in the studies checked, under half of the shortfall reflects unresolved V genes, and no reason is known for the rest. V, J and clone size were drawn from that table, and D and trimming were deduced from the DNA. The table notes around 57,000 clones here, none of them singletons. The ten most abundant clones make up approximately 5.4% of the sample.

This clone was recorded at least ten times. The clone's antigen remains unknown. The sequenced fragment ends 3 residues before the CDR3 boundary, so the rest is inferred from the germline J gene. Both CVID patients and healthy controls were predominantly of Caucasian heritage. From each donor, about 4.5 to 9 ml of heparinized peripheral whole blood was collected. Genomic DNA from adults with common variable immune deficiency (CVID) and from healthy adult controls was used to sequence TCRbeta CDR3 repertoires. There were some 22 healthy adult volunteers in the control group (approximately 12 female and about ten male), ranging in age from roughly 20 to 70 years, with a mean age of approximately 34. Diluted blood was density-centrifuged over Hypaque 1077 or Ficoll-Paque to isolate peripheral blood mononuclear cells. Genomic DNA was extracted from unsorted mononuclear cells by Qiagen column purification or by a centrifugation-based method.

Input material: peripheral blood mononuclear cells. The rearrangement combines TRBV15 with TRBJ2-3, and TRBD2 matches 9 of the central bases. This receptor was taken from a person aged 18 to 70 in good health. CDR3 loop: CATSGLAGASTDTQYF. The CDR3 DNA, read in part, is TGTGCCACCAGCGGTTTAGCGGGAGCTTCGACAGATACG.